Sequencing of this T cell receptor beta chain was carried out in a study of blood T cell repertoires in COVID-19. Study in general: Acute-phase and convalescent COVID-19 samples originated in the United States, Italy and Spain. Sources were T cells, B-cell-depleted T cells, or PBMCs; the material itself was cDNA or gDNA.

The CDR3 covers 14 residues. Trimming removed 11 bases at V and 4 bases at J, with 20 bases between. Germline CDR1 MNHEY, CDR2 SVGAGI. As handled by the study authors: Counts of nucleated cells, estimated from reference gene primer amplification, were obtained. Produced via immunoSEQ multiplex PCR; TCRdb's table is partial and in-frame only. That table is the source of V, J and clone size, and D and trimming were worked out from the DNA. The sample has about 72,000 clones, 65% to 90% seen once. The genes are TRBV6-5 and TRBJ1-1; D is uncertain. The TCR sequence derives from a man aged 65 to 79 with active or convalescent COVID-19. The sequencing input was peripheral blood. The chain's CDR3 is CAVLTVTEGTEAFF. The CDR3 DNA reads as TGTGCCGTATTGACGGTGACCGAGGGCACTGAAGCTTTCTTT.